Included here is one T cell receptor beta chain sequence, with context. A total of 1 to 8 samples per patient were collected pretreatment and on-treatment. The data were obtained in a study of PD-L1 blockade in urothelial cancer. Study details: Of 28 to 35 patients, about 24 were males with bladder-origin urothelial cancer. At 3 weeks after treatment start (second dose) and again at 6 weeks, blood was analyzed.

Assay used: immunoSEQ multiplex PCR; TCRdb lists only in-frame clones, some missing. The sample consists of some 35,000 clones, approximately 83% of them appearing once. V was cut by 6 bases and J by 4 bases, with 12 bases left in between. The length of the CDR3 is 13 residues. Germline-derived CDR1 and CDR2 are MDHEN and SYDVKM. This material consisted of PBMCs, taken around atezolizumab (anti-PD-L1) treatment. This clonotype was sampled from a man aged 60 to 75 with urothelial cancer. V and J are TRBV28 and TRBJ1-1, with a weak D call TRBD1 (5 bases). DNA of the CDR3: TGTGCCAGCAGCACGAATCAGGGCACTGAAGCTTTCTTT. This sequence encodes CASSTNQGTEAFF.